This T cell receptor (beta chain) appears in the sequencing data of a study of OX40 agonist ivuxolimab in advanced cancers. Study details: Enrollees could have had prior anti-PD-1, anti-PD-L1 or anti-CTLA-4 therapy, which 40% to 45% had received. Of the patients, three showed partial responses, one with hepatocellular carcinoma and two with cutaneous melanoma.

The CDR3 has 16 residues. V lost 0 bases to trimming and J lost 0 bases, with 10 bases between them. Germline V lookup: CDR1 SGHNT, CDR2 YYREEE (reference sequence). Findings and caveats of the study: Low normalized T-cell clonal expansion also characterized some of the nonresponders. Averaged across samples, CD8+ T cells carried more expanded clones than CD4+ did.

Clones were sequenced by immunoSEQ multiplex PCR, and TCRdb holds only the in-frame ones, with some missing. In the table there are about 80,000 clones, 90% of which are singletons. As concerns this clone: As yet, its antigen is unknown.

This sequence was found in an adult with an advanced solid tumor such as melanoma, head and neck, liver or kidney cancer. Here the sequenced sample was CD4+ or CD8+ T cells sorted from blood, taken in a trial of the OX40 agonist ivuxolimab. The chain couples TRBV5-4 to TRBJ2-1; D is unresolved. The chain's CDR3 is CASSLGAVSSYNEQFF. CDR3 DNA: TGTGCCAGCAGCTTGGGGGCGGTCAGCTCCTACAATGAGCAGTTCTTC.